A single sample gave rise to the 29 T cell receptor beta chains below, sequenced in a study of T cell repertoires in cytomegalovirus infection. TCRdb passed the reads through MiXCR, listing each CDR3 protein once. Of 250,000 or so distinct CDR3 sequences listed, approximately 15% are singletons. The sample was CD8+ T cells from PBMCs. The receptors were sampled from a human donor in good health (CMV status not recorded). Some clones in this sample may be carry-over from other donors' samples.

This clonotype turned up a few times. The chain joins TRBV28 to TRBJ2-5, with D perhaps given as TRBD1 or TRBD2 (5 bases each). This CDR3 spans 16 amino acids. Germline CDR1 reads MDHEN; CDR2 reads SYDVKM. With 5 bases removed from V and 1 base from J, the gap between germline ends came to 17 bases. CDR3 coding DNA: TGTGCCAGCAGTGCTCCTTTCAGGGACCTCCAAGAGACCCAGTACTTC. It translates to CASSAPFRDLQETQYF.

The chain is built from TRBV10-3 and TRBJ2-1; D possibly matches TRBD1 or TRBD2 (5 bases each). Germline lookup yields CDR1 ENHRY and CDR2 SYGVKD. The CDR3 spans 14 residues. V was cut by 6 bases and J by 3 bases, with 12 bases left in between. DNA for the CDR3: TGTGCCATCAGCTCGGGGCCTATCTACAATGAGCAGTTCTTC. Protein product: CAISSGPIYNEQFF.

This clonotype was detected many times. The chain has TRBV6-1 and TRBJ2-7, with D unresolved. The CDR3 is made up of 15 amino acids. The ends were cut back, 4 bases at V and 0 bases at J, with 13 bases in the middle. Per the germline V gene, CDR1 is MNHNS and CDR2 is SASEGT. CDR3 amino acids: CASSAQQDASYEQYF. The CDR3 coding sequence is TGTGCCAGCAGTGCCCAGCAGGACGCCTCCTACGAGCAGTACTTC.

J is TRBJ1-5 and V is TRBV20-1, with TRBD1 as a possible D gene (5 bases). Germline CDR1 is DFQATT and CDR2 is SNEGSKA (reference sequence). Between the trimmed V and J ends, which lost 1 base and 7 bases, there was a span of 17 bases. The CDR3 length is 15 residues. CDR3 bases: TGCAGTGCTAGAGGTAGTCTGGGGGGGGAACAGCCCCAGCATTTT. Its protein product is CSARGSLGGEQPQHF.

The table lists this clonotype with many counts. This sequence joins TRBV7-9 and TRBJ2-5; 8 nucleotides align to TRBD1. The CDR3 is 15 amino acids. Germline V gene data show CDR1 as SEHNR and CDR2 as FQNEAQ (reference sequence). Trimming removed 5 bases from V and 0 bases from J; junction bases left unmatched: 5. The CDR3 coding sequence is TGTGCCAGCAGCCCGGGACAGGACTACCAAGAGACCCAGTACTTC. It is translated as CASSPGQDYQETQYF.

There are a few counts of this clonotype. The chain combines TRBV4-2 with TRBJ1-3; no firm D call. The CDR3 length is 14 residues. Germline loops: CDR1 LGHNA, CDR2 YNFKEQ. V dropped 0 bases and J dropped 0 bases, with 3 bases sitting between them. This CDR3 reads CASSQDASGNTIYF. CDR3 DNA: TGTGCCAGCAGCCAAGATGCCTCTGGAAACACCATATATTTT.

The V call is TRBV29-1, the J call TRBJ2-1; 7 bases match TRBD1. CDR3 length equals 16 residues. The V and J ends lost 6 bases and 0 bases, in that order; junction bases with no gene match: 11. Germline lookup yields CDR1 SQVTM and CDR2 ANQGSEA. CDR3 coding DNA: TGCAGCGTGGACCGTATCCCAGGGGGCTCCTACAATGAGCAGTTCTTC. It is translated as CSVDRIPGGSYNEQFF.

This clonotype was seen a few times. The chain recombines TRBV4-1 with TRBJ1-5; D is ambiguous. The germline V and J ends were trimmed by 1 base and 7 bases, with 8 bases remaining between them. Looked up from germline, CDR1 is MGHRA and CDR2 is YSYEKL. The CDR3 extends over 13 amino acids. CDR3 residues: CASSQGLEQPQHF. The CDR3 coding sequence is TGCGCCAGCAGCCAAGGGTTGGAACAGCCCCAGCATTTT.

This clonotype was counted at least ten times. The chain joins TRBV28 to TRBJ1-4, with 7 bases that match TRBD1. The CDR3 has 16 residues. Germline V gene data show CDR1 as MDHEN and CDR2 as SYDVKM. V was pared by 1 base and J by 4 bases, with 6 bases of the junction left unmatched. CDR3 amino acids: CASSLLSDRSNEKLFF. As DNA, the CDR3 is TGTGCCAGCAGTTTATTGTCGGACAGGAGTAATGAAAAACTGTTTTTT.

This chain joins TRBV19 and TRBJ2-3; D may be TRBD2 (6 bases). Germline V gene data show CDR1 as LNHDA and CDR2 as SQIVND (reference sequence). The CDR3 sequence is 15 residues long. V lost 6 bases, J lost 10 bases, and 23 bases lay in between. CDR3 nucleotide sequence: TGTGCCAGTAGCCTAACTGGCGGGGCGACCGACTCGCAGTATTTT. Encoded protein: CASSLTGGATDSQYF.

The chain is built from TRBV5-1 and TRBJ1-2; 10 nucleotides match TRBD1. The length of the CDR3 is 17 residues. The V gene's germline CDR1 is SGHRS and CDR2 YFSETQ. V shed 4 bases and J 4 bases; nucleotides not matched to a gene: 13. The CDR3 sequence: CASSQGQGSSMAYGYTF. The CDR3 DNA follows: TGCGCCAGCAGCCAGGGACAGGGGAGTAGTATGGCCTATGGCTACACCTTC.

This chain joins TRBV2 and TRBJ1-5; the match to TRBD1 covers 7 bases. The junction had 5 bases not matched to a gene; V was cut back by 3 bases and J by 3 bases. The CDR3 runs 15 residues. Germline-derived CDR1 and CDR2 are SNHLY and FYNNEI. Written as DNA, the CDR3 is TGTGCCAGCAGTGACGTAGGGGGCAACAATCAGCCCCAGCATTTT. Translation: CASSDVGGNNQPQHF.

At least ten counts were recorded for this clonotype. The V and J genes are TRBV7-8 and TRBJ1-5, with 8 nucleotides matching TRBD1. The germline CDR1 and CDR2 sequences are SGHVS and FQNEAQ. V lost 4 bases, J lost 2 bases, and 1 base stayed unmatched. The CDR3 is made up of 14 amino acids. The CDR3 loop reads CASSSQGGNQPQHF. CDR3 DNA sequence: TGTGCCAGCAGCTCACAGGGGGGCAATCAGCCCCAGCATTTT.

The chain uses TRBV6-8 and TRBJ2-3; D possibly matches TRBD1 or TRBD2 (6 bases each). CDR1 and CDR2 from the germline V gene are MNHGY and SAAAGT. The CDR3 spans 15 residues. V was trimmed by 6 bases and J by 0 bases, leaving 13 bases between them. CDR3 nucleotides: TGTGCCAGCAGCGAGAGGGGGAGGAGCACAGATACGCAGTATTTT. The encoded protein is CASSERGRSTDTQYF.

The table lists this clonotype with many counts. The chain is built from TRBV7-9 and TRBJ2-1; D is unresolved. The germline V gene encodes CDR1 SEHNR and CDR2 FQNEAQ (reference sequence). With 2 bases removed from V and 8 bases from J, the gap between germline ends came to 4 bases. The CDR3 has 11 amino acids. The CDR3 DNA sequence: TGTGCCAGCAGCTTATCGGATGAGCAGTTCTTC. Protein: CASSLSDEQFF.

This clonotype was seen repeatedly, ten times or more. The chain is built from TRBV7-2 and TRBJ2-7; D call uncertain. Germline-derived CDR1 and CDR2 are SGHTA and FQGNSA. The V and J ends lost 5 bases and 1 base respectively, with 9 bases between them. This CDR3 has 13 residues. The CDR3 nucleotides are TGTGCCAGCAGCCCCCCGGTATCCTACGAGCAGTACTTC. Its protein is CASSPPVSYEQYF. Full variable domain (rest looked up from reference TRBV7-2 and TRBJ2-7): GAGVSQSPSNKVTEKGKDVELRCDPISGHTALYWYRQSLGQGLEFLIYFQGNSAPDKSGLPSDRFSAERTGGSVSTLTIQRTQQEDSAVYLCASSPPVSYEQYFGPGTRLTVT.

Only a few counts were recorded for this clonotype. The chain couples TRBV24-1 to TRBJ2-3; unclear D gene. V lost 4 bases and J 6 bases, leaving 16 bases between the germline ends. Germline V gene lookup returns CDR1 KGHDR and CDR2 SFDVKD. This CDR3 contains 15 residues. Here the CDR3 DNA reads TGTGCCACCAGTGACTTCCAGACTGCAATGGATACGCAGTATTTT. It translates to CATSDFQTAMDTQYF.

This clonotype turned up a few times. V gene TRBV5-1 combines with J gene TRBJ2-1; 7 bases agree with TRBD1. Germline V gene lookup returns CDR1 SGHRS and CDR2 YFSETQ. With 5 bases clipped from V and 4 bases from J, the junction kept 9 bases outside the gene matches. CDR3 size: 15 residues. The CDR3 loop reads CASSYRDSNYNEQFF. As DNA, the CDR3 is TGCGCCAGCAGTTACCGGGACAGTAATTACAATGAGCAGTTCTTC.

The chain couples TRBV12-3 or TRBV12-4 to TRBJ1-1; unclear D gene. Trimming left V 4 bases short and J 1 base short, with 10 bases between. The CDR3 consists of 14 residues. CDR3 in amino acids: CASSSDTPNTEAFF. The CDR3, as DNA: TGTGCCAGCAGTTCCGACACCCCGAACACTGAAGCTTTCTTT.

CDR3 sequence: CAISEPRDREVDTQYF. CDR3 in DNA: TGTGCCATCAGTGAGCCCCGGGACAGGGAAGTAGATACGCAGTATTTT. The rearrangement joins TRBV10-3 to TRBJ2-3; 9 positions match TRBD1. V gave up 2 bases and J gave up 5 bases; unmatched junction bases: 8. This CDR3 is built from 16 residues. CDR1 and CDR2 (germline): ENHRY, SYGVKD.

This chain uses TRBV5-6 with TRBJ2-1; TRBD2 matches 7 bases. The CDR3 length is 16 residues. Germline lookup yields CDR1 SGHDT and CDR2 YYEEEE. V lost 1 base to trimming and J lost 4 bases; unmatched junction nucleotides: 8. The CDR3: CASSLPPSGLYNEQFF. For the CDR3, the DNA is TGTGCCAGCAGCTTGCCCCCTAGCGGATTATACAATGAGCAGTTCTTC.

CDR3 coding DNA: TGCAGTGCTAGAGAAACAGTTCGGAATCAGCCCCAGCATTTT. Protein: CSARETVRNQPQHF. V and J are TRBV20-1 and TRBJ1-5; D remains unclear. The germline V and J ends were trimmed by 0 bases and 4 bases, with 10 bases remaining between them. The CDR3 is made up of 14 amino acids. Germline CDR1 reads DFQATT; CDR2 reads SNEGSKA (reference sequence).

This clonotype was seen many times. This chain connects TRBV7-9 to TRBJ2-7, with D perhaps matching TRBD2 (5 bases). The length of the CDR3 is 12 residues. CDR1 is SEHNR, CDR2 FQNEAQ, per germline (reference sequence). V was trimmed by 5 bases and J by 2 bases, leaving 7 bases between them. The CDR3 loop reads CASSTGAYEQYF. In DNA form, the CDR3 reads TGTGCCAGCAGCACCGGGGCCTACGAGCAGTACTTC.

This chain joins TRBV14 and TRBJ2-7; 7 bases line up with TRBD2. Germline V CDR1 and CDR2: SGHDN, FVKESK. The CDR3 is made up of 14 amino acids. The V segment lost 3 bases and the J segment 3 bases; nucleotides outside the gene matches: 5. The CDR3 DNA follows: TGTGCCAGCAGCCACCACGGGGACTACTACGAGCAGTACTTC. This gives the protein CASSHHGDYYEQYF.

The sample holds one count of this clonotype. The rearrangement links TRBV19 to TRBJ2-7; D is perhaps TRBD1 (6 bases). With 5 bases removed from V and 0 bases from J, the gap between germline ends came to 11 bases. The germline V gene has CDR1 LNHDA and CDR2 SQIVND (reference sequence). This CDR3 comprises 14 residues. The CDR3 sequence is CASSPDRNSYEQYF. Here the CDR3 DNA reads TGTGCCAGTAGTCCCGACAGGAACTCCTACGAGCAGTACTTC.

The chain uses TRBV11-1 and TRBJ1-1; D is perhaps TRBD1 (6 bases). V dropped 7 bases and J dropped 1 base, with 10 bases sitting between them. CDR3 size: 13 residues. Germline values: CDR1 SGHAT, CDR2 FQDESV (reference sequence). The CDR3 bases are TGTGCCAGCAAGGCGGGACAGAACACTGAAGCTTTCTTT. Residues: CASKAGQNTEAFF.

A few counts support this clonotype. The rearrangement joins TRBV7-6 to TRBJ2-3; D tentatively reads TRBD1 or TRBD2 (5 bases each). Deletions cut 4 bases from V and 5 bases from J, with 19 bases between. From germline, CDR1 is SGHVS and CDR2 FNYEAQ. The CDR3 consists of 16 residues. CDR3 in DNA: TGTGCCAGCAGCTCCGGGACGACAAAAGCCTTAGATACGCAGTATTTT. Translating it yields CASSSGTTKALDTQYF. Full variable domain (rest looked up from reference TRBV7-6 and TRBJ2-3): GAGVSQSPRYKVTKRGQDVALRCDPISGHVSLYWYRQALGQGPEFLTYFNYEAQQDKSGLPNDRFSAERPEGSISTLTIQRTEQRDSAMYRCASSSGTTKALDTQYFGPGTRLTVL.

The genes are TRBV7-9 and TRBJ2-3, with a weak D call TRBD2 (5 bases). Germline values: CDR1 SEHNR, CDR2 FQNEAQ (reference sequence). Trimming removed 6 bases at V and 6 bases at J, with 13 bases between. The CDR3 covers 13 residues. The chain's CDR3 is CASRHLRGDTQYF. The CDR3 DNA reads TGTGCCAGCAGACACCTACGAGGGGATACGCAGTATTTT.

In its sample, this clonotype was seen many times. The J gene is TRBJ2-5, the V gene TRBV7-6; 8 bases align to TRBD1. The junction had 4 bases not matched to a gene; V was cut back by 1 base and J by 0 bases. The CDR3 sequence is 16 residues long. Germline CDR1 SGHVS, CDR2 FNYEAQ. CDR3 nucleotides: TGTGCCAGCAGCTTAGGGACAGGGTCGTACCAAGAGACCCAGTACTTC. Its protein is CASSLGTGSYQETQYF.